This section outlines one T cell receptor beta chain sequence together with its context. The sample carries other DNA sequences with the same CDR3. This sample is drawn from a study of cytomegalovirus exposure and HLA in healthy donors. Overall study context: Earlier sequencing of about 200 million T cells yielded 95 million to 120 million unique TCR beta sequences.

The V gene's germline CDR1 is SGHRS and CDR2 YFSETQ. V dropped 2 bases and J dropped 4; count of bases not matched to a gene: 7. CDR3 size: 16 residues. The PCR was carried out with 60 Vbeta primers and 13 Jbeta primers. Here immunoSEQ multiplex PCR was the method, and the copy in TCRdb shows in-frame clones only, minus some. The data contain tens of thousands of clones, approximately 7.1% of them seen just once; the ten biggest clones take up roughly 2%. The sample comprised PBMCs. This chain connects TRBV5-1 to TRBJ2-3; 10 bases are a match to TRBD2. This TCR came from a man over 45 in good health and CMV-seronegative. CDR3 nucleotide sequence: TGCGCCAGCAGCTTAGATACAGCGGGAGGGCCAGATACGCAGTATTTT. It is translated as CASSLDTAGGPDTQYF.